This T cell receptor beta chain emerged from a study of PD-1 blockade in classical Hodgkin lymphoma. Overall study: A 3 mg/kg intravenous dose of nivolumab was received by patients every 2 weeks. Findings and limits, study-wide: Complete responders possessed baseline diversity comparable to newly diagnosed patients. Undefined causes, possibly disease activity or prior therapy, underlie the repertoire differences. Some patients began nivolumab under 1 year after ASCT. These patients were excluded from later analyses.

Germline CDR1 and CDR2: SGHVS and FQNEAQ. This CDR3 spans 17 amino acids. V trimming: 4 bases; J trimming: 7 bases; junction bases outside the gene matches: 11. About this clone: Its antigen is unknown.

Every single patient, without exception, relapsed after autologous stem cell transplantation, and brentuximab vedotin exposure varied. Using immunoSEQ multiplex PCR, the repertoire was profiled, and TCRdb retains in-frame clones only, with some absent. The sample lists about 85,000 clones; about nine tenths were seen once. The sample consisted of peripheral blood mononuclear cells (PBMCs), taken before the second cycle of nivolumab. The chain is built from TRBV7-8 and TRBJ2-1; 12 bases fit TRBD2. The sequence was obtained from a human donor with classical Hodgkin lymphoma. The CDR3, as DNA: TGTGCCAGCAGCTACACTCTAACGACTAGCGGGAGTAATGAGCAGTTCTTC. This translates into CASSYTLTTSGSNEQFF.